This T cell receptor beta chain was sequenced during a study of CD8 T cells in ankylosing spondylitis. Study outcomes and limitations: Those disease-linked clones were CD8+; they were also relatively rare in peripheral blood. Seven to nine highly homologous variants formed a TCR beta motif that appeared characteristic of ankylosing spondylitis blood. Reportedly, matched ankylosing spondylitis synovial fluid was significantly enriched for disease-linked clones.

CDR1 is SGHAT and CDR2 is FQDESV in the germline V gene (reference sequence). V trimming: 5 bases; J trimming: 1 base; junction bases outside the gene matches: 17. The CDR3 extends over 21 amino acids. There are a few counts of this clonotype. The antigen is not known. Researchers built TCR beta libraries using quantitative 5'-RACE with molecular barcodes. TCRdb re-derived calls from the 5' RACE reads in MiXCR, one entry per CDR3 protein. The table records approximately 300,000 distinct CDR3 sequences, 7.5% to 9% of them present only once. The gene calls are TRBV11-1 and TRBJ2-1, with TRBD2 matching 13 bases. Sample: blood, either unsorted or a sorted T cell fraction (not recorded which). The origin of this receptor is a male donor with ankylosing spondylitis. The CDR3 region has the DNA TGTGCCAGCAGCGACCCCGGGACTAGCGGGACGAGAGGAGAATCCTACAATGAGCAGTTCTTC. Its protein product is CASSDPGTSGTRGESYNEQFF.